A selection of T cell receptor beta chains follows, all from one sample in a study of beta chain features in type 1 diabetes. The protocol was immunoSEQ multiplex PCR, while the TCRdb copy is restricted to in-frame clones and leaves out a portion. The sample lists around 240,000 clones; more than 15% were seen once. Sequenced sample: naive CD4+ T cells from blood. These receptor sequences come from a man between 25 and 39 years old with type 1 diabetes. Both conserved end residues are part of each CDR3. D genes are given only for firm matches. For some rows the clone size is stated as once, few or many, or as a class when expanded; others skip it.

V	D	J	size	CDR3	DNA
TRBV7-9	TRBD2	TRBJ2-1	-	CASSLALAERGEQFF	TGTGCCAGCAGCTTAGCACTAGCGGAAAGGGGTGAGCAGTTCTTC
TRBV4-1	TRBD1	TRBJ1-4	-	CASSQDLAGTGEEKLFF	TGCGCCAGCAGCCAAGACCTCGCCGGGACAGGGGAAGAAAAACTGTTTTTT
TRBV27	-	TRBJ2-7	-	CASSEVRSYEQYF	TGTGCCAGCAGTGAGGTCAGATCCTACGAGCAGTACTTC
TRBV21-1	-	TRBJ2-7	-	CASSKETGDLSYEQYF	TGTGCCAGCAGCAAAGAGACAGGGGACCTCTCCTACGAGCAGTACTTC
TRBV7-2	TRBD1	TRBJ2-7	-	CASSLNRGSYEQYF	TGTGCCAGCAGCTTAAACAGGGGAAGCTACGAGCAGTACTTC
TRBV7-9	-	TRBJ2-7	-	CASSLGAVPPDEQYF	TGTGCCAGCAGCTTAGGAGCGGTGCCGCCCGACGAGCAGTACTTC
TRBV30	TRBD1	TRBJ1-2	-	CAWRKTGISNYGYTF	TGTGCCTGGAGGAAGACAGGGATCTCTAACTATGGCTACACCTTC
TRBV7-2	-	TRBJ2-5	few	CASSIFSDRETQYF	TGTGCCAGCAGTATCTTTTCGGACAGAGAGACCCAGTACTTC
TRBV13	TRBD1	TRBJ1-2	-	CASSAAPGQGNHGYTF	TGTGCCAGCAGCGCCGCCCCGGGACAGGGAAACCATGGCTACACCTTC
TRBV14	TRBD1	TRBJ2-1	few	CASSPTGGLSPYNEQFF	TGTGCCAGCAGCCCCACAGGGGGCCTATCTCCCTACAATGAGCAGTTCTTC
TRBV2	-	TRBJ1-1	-	CASTADFNTEAFF	TGTGCCAGCACGGCAGATTTTAACACTGAAGCTTTCTTT
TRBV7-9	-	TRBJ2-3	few	CASTPGTYKDTQYF	TGTGCCAGCACCCCCGGGACATATAAAGATACGCAGTATTTT
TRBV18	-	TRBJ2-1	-	CASSPSHDEQFF	TGTGCCAGCTCACCATCACACGATGAGCAGTTCTTC
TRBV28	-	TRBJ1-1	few	CASSSASRGRTEAFF	TGTGCCAGCAGTTCCGCCTCCAGGGGTAGGACTGAAGCTTTCTTT
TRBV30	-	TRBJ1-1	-	CAWSRDTNTEAFF	TGTGCCTGGAGTAGGGACACGAACACTGAAGCTTTCTTT
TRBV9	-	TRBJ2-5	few	CASSVGGFGETQYF	TGTGCCAGCAGCGTAGGTGGATTCGGGGAGACCCAGTACTTC
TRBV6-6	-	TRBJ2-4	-	CASSYLLAKNIQYF	TGTGCCAGCAGTTACTTATTAGCCAAAAACATTCAGTACTTC
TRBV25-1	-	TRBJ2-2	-	CASSEFVDPELFF	TGTGCCAGCAGTGAATTTGTAGATCCGGAGCTGTTTTTT
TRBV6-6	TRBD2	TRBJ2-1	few	CATHRGGQWNEQFF	TGTGCCACCCATCGGGGGGGACAATGGAATGAGCAGTTCTTC
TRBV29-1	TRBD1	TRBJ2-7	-	CSVGGQAEQYF	TGCAGCGTTGGTGGACAGGCCGAGCAGTACTTC
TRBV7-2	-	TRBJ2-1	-	CASSFTTNNEQFF	TGTGCCAGCAGCTTTACAACGAACAATGAGCAGTTCTTC
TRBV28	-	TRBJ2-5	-	CASTVVQETQYF	TGTGCCAGCACGGTAGTACAAGAGACCCAGTACTTC
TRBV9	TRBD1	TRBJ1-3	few	CASSAPTGSNTIYF	TGTGCCAGCAGCGCACCGACAGGGAGTAACACCATATATTTT
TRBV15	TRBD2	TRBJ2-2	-	CATSRVAGANTGELFF	TGTGCCACCAGCAGAGTAGCGGGGGCGAACACCGGGGAGCTGTTTTTT
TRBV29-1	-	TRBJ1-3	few	CSVYDRSDTIYF	TGCAGCGTCTATGACCGATCGGACACCATATATTTT
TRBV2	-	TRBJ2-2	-	CASSGRADRSGELFF	TGTGCCAGCAGTGGCCGGGCCGACCGCTCCGGGGAGCTGTTTTTT
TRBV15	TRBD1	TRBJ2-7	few	CATSRDRGVSYEQYF	TGTGCCACCAGCAGGGACAGGGGGGTCTCCTACGAGCAGTACTTC